Sequencing of this T cell receptor (beta chain) was carried out in a study of blood T cell repertoires in COVID-19. Measured with immunoSEQ multiplex PCR; TCRdb has only the in-frame clones, and not every one. Seen here are tens of thousands of clones, 75% to 90% observed once, and the top ten hold roughly a tenth. This CDR3 comprises 13 residues. V lost 4 bases and J 9 bases, leaving 12 bases between the germline ends. Germline V gene sequence: CDR1 MNHEY, CDR2 SVGAGI. The sequenced sample was peripheral blood. This chain uses TRBV6-5 with TRBJ2-2; D possibly corresponds to TRBD2 (7 bases). The origin of this receptor is a man older than 75 with active COVID-19. This chain's CDR3 is CASSSPGGRELFF. CDR3 sequence (DNA): TGTGCCAGCAGTTCCCCGGGGGGCCGGGAGCTGTTTTTT.